This T cell receptor (beta chain) was identified in a study of T cells in Graves' hyperthyroidism and ophthalmopathy (dated by TCRdb to the late 2010s). Describing the broader study: Peripheral blood was sampled at the time of initial diagnosis, prior to any treatment. The paper describes TCR Vbeta CDR3 sequencing of about 140 peripheral blood samples, made up of some 40 ophthalmopathy patients, around 78 hyperthyroidism patients and 17 progressor patients. A discovery cohort of approximately 100 patients, about 40 with Graves' ophthalmopathy and approximately 55 with stable Graves' hyperthyroidism, was used to find distinguishing TCR V-J signatures. For training and testing, the 80 to 100 patients in the discovery cohort were randomly divided in a 7:3 ratio. After blood sampling, hyperthyroidism patients were treated with methimazole at a starting dose of 30 mg daily, and ophthalmopathy patients were treated with high-dose intravenous methylprednisolone. Thyroid tissue and blood T-cell repertoires from six Graves' hyperthyroidism patients were also compared in the study. Prospective prediction of ophthalmopathy was tested in an independent validation cohort of fewer than 20 hyperthyroidism patients and 15 to 17 patients who later progressed to ophthalmopathy. The study at large found these results: Most expanded thyroid clonotypes (frequency above 0.001) were also detected in blood, suggesting blood repertoires may reflect thyroid immune responses. Sample size was not statistically predetermined, and blinding of investigators to group allocation was not performed. In validation, the model predicted progression to ophthalmopathy with just under 71% sensitivity and about 73% specificity, a median of 6.5 months before onset. In cross-validation, a model built on a 13 V-J signature told ophthalmopathy apart from stable hyperthyroidism with approximately 90% sensitivity and about 81% specificity, and in testing the same model reached 80%/75%.

Stable Graves' hyperthyroidism was defined as no progression to ophthalmopathy during 18 months of follow-up. Hyperthyroidism patients were aged 18 to 65 years and newly diagnosed, with disease duration of less than 2 months. The study excluded patients with uncontrolled infections, other autoimmune diseases, pregnancy or lactation. Diagnoses relied on clinical symptoms, serum thyroxine and TRAb, thyroid ultrasound and orbital computed tomography. PBMCs were separated from approximately 9.9 ml of fresh peripheral blood using Ficoll-Paque density gradient centrifugation. Trizol reagent was used to extract total RNA, and RNA quality was then checked on an Agilent 2100 Bioanalyzer. The TCR beta CDR3 regions were amplified from RNA transcripts. For the first round of RT-PCR on the TCR CDR3, the HTBI primer set was used together with the Qiagen OneStep RT-PCR kit. The libraries were constructed in a second round of multiplex PCR and then size-selected and purified. Sequencing of the libraries was done on an Illumina HiSeq2000 using paired-end 100 bp reads. As for the authors' bioinformatics: SOAPnuke was used to process the raw data, with reads discarded if the reads contained adapters or uncalled bases, had a mean Phred below 15, or lacked an exact constant-primer or identifier match. High-quality paired reads were merged using COPE v1.2.5, and each unique nucleotide sequence was defined as a clonotype. MiTCR v1.1 was used to align clonotypes to the IMGT TRBV, TRBD and TRBJ reference segments. The analysis included only V-J combinations with a frequency above 0.0001, which together covered around 99% of the repertoires. The TCS score was defined as the ratio of F50 (clonal expansion) to E x V (chaos), calculated using BLOSUM62-based TCRdist between CDR3 peptides within each V-J. Welch's t-statistics and random forest reduced around 510 V-J features to 10 to 15, which were used in a naive Bayes classifier (R e1071). TCRdb reprocessed the public reads (quality trimming at Q25 with fastp, clone calling with MiXCR) and kept in-frame beta chains. All rows with the same CDR3 protein become a single entry with the most common DNA and genes. The V and J calls, along with clone size, are taken from TCRdb and not from the paper's own processing. The sample yields around 500,000 distinct CDR3 sequences; approximately 15% were counted once. Around a sixth of the sample goes to the ten largest clones.

The V end gives up 6 bases and the J end 5 bases, leaving 8 bases in the junction not matched to a gene. The CDR3 runs 15 residues from the cysteine to the phenylalanine. The only DNA kept is the CDR3, 45 bases in frame from the first base. A remark on this clonotype: Its antigen is still unknown. There are no base qualities to consult, and no much larger clone falls within one base.

This TCR was sampled from a woman in her late teens or twenties with Graves' hyperthyroidism. The chain couples TRBV12-3 or TRBV12-4 to TRBJ2-3; 10 middle bases align to TRBD2. The sequenced material came from blood. The nucleotide sequence is given as TGTGCCAGCAGACCAGGACTAGCGGATAGAGATACGCAGTATTTT. The encoded protein is CASRPGLADRDTQYF.